The 4 T cell receptor beta chains below come from one sample, sequenced in a study of regulatory dendritic cells for organ transplantation. These TCRs are of unknown antigen specificity. CFSE-labeled sorted T cells met regulatory or mature dendritic cells for 5 to 6 days. TCRdb's table, derived via immunoSEQ multiplex PCR, lists solely in-frame clones and lacks some. The sample holds approximately 22,000 clones, 65% to 90% seen once. Source material: naive CD4+ T cells from blood cultured with dendritic cells. Subset specified: CD45RA+ naive T cells. The origin of the receptors is a human donor in good health.

This chain uses TRBV7-3 with TRBJ2-3, with 9 bases matching TRBD1. J gave up 4 bases and V 4 bases, and 6 bases lay outside the gene matches. Germline assignment: CDR1 SGHTA and CDR2 FQGTGA. The CDR3 sequence is 15 residues long. The CDR3 bases are TGTGCCAGCAGCTCCTCAGGGACAGGGCCAGATACGCAGTATTTT. It encodes CASSSSGTGPDTQYF.

The CDR3 bases are TGTGCCAGCAGCTGGGGGACAGGGGATGAAAAACTGTTTTTT. This encodes CASSWGTGDEKLFF. The rearrangement links TRBV7-9 to TRBJ1-4, with 10 positions matching TRBD1. Germline V gene data show CDR1 as SEHNR and CDR2 as FQNEAQ (reference sequence). The CDR3 length is 14 residues. The junction had 2 bases not matched to a gene; V was cut back by 4 bases and J by 6 bases.

J is TRBJ2-3 and V is TRBV29-1, with TRBD1 as a possible D gene (6 bases). In germline, CDR1 is SQVTM, CDR2 ANQGSEA. The ends were cut back, 5 bases at V and 1 base at J, with 10 bases in the middle. CDR3 length: 13 amino acids. The CDR3 DNA reads TGCAGCGTTTATAAGGGGGGCACAGATACGCAGTATTTT. Translating it yields CSVYKGGTDTQYF.

The chain employs TRBV18 and TRBJ2-7, with D possibly being TRBD1 (5 bases). The germline gives CDR1 KGHSH, CDR2 LQKENI. This CDR3 is 14 amino acids long. Trimming pared 2 bases from V and 1 base from J, leaving 9 bases between. CDR3 residues: CASSPKRQSYEQYF. In nucleotides, the CDR3 is TGTGCCAGCTCACCAAAACGACAGTCCTACGAGCAGTACTTC. The full variable domain, in which reference TRBV18 and TRBJ2-7 provide the parts outside the CDR3, is NAGVMQNPRHLVRRRGQEARLRCSPMKGHSHVYWYRQLPEEGLKFMVYLQKENIIDESGMPKERFSAEFPKEGPSILRIQQVVRGDSAAYFCASSPKRQSYEQYFGPGTRLTVT.